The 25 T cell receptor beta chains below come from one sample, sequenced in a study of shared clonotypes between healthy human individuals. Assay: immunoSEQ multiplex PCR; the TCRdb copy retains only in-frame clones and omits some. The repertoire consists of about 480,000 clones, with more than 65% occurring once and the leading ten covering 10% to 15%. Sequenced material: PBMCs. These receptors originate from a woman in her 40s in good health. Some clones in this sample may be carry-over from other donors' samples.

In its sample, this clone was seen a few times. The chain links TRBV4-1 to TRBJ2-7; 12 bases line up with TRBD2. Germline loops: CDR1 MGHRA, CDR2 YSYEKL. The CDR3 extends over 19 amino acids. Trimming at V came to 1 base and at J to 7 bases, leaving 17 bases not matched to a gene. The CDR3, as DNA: TGCGCCAGCAGCCAAGTTGCGACAGGGTGGACTAGCGGGAAAGGTGAGCAGTACTTC. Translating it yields CASSQVATGWTSGKGEQYF.

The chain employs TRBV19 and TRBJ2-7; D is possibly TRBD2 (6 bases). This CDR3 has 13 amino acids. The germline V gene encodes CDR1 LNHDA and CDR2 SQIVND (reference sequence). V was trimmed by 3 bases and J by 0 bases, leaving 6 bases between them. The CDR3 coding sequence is TGTGCCAGTAGTATGGACTACTCCTACGAGCAGTACTTC. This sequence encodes CASSMDYSYEQYF.

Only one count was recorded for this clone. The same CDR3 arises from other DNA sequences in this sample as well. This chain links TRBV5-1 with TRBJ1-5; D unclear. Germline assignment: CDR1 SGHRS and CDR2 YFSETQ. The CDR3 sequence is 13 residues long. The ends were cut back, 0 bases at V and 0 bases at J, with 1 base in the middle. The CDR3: CASSLGSNQPQHF. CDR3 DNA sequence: TGCGCCAGCAGCTTGGGTAGCAATCAGCCCCAGCATTTT. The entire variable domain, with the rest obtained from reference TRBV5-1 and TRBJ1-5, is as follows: KAGVTQTPRYLIKTRGQQVTLSCSPISGHRSVSWYQQTPGQGLQFLFEYFSETQRNKGNFPGRFSGRQFSNSRSEMNVSTLELGDSALYLCASSLGSNQPQHFGDGTRLSIL.

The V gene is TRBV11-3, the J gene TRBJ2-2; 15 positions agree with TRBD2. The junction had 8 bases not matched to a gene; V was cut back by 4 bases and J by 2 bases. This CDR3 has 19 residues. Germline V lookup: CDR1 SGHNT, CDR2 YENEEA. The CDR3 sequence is CASSSGLAGGPGNTGELFF. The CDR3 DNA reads TGTGCCAGCAGCTCCGGACTAGCGGGAGGGCCGGGAAACACCGGGGAGCTGTTTTTT.

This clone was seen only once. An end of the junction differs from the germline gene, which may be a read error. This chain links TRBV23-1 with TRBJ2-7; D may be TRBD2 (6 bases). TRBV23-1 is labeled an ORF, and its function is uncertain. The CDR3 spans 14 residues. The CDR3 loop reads CASSQFAGPYEQYF. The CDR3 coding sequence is TGCGCCAGCAGCCAATTTGCGGGGCCCTACGAGCAGTACTTC.

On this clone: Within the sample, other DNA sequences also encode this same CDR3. The CDR3, as DNA: TGTGCCAGCAGCTTATCGCGGGGGGGAGAGGGCACCGGGGAGCTGTTTTTT. Amino acids: CASSLSRGGEGTGELFF. The chain links TRBV7-9 to TRBJ2-2, with 9 nucleotides matching TRBD2. Germline V gene sequence: CDR1 SEHNR, CDR2 FQNEAQ (reference sequence). Losses at the gene ends were 2 bases for V and 4 bases for J; bases not matched to a gene: 8. This CDR3 contains 17 residues.

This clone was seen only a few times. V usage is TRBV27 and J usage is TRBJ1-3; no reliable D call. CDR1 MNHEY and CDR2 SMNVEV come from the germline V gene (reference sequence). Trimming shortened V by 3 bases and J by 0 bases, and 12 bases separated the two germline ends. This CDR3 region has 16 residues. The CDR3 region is CASSLFWTISGNTIYF. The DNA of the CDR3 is TGTGCCAGCAGTTTGTTCTGGACCATCTCTGGAAACACCATATATTTT.

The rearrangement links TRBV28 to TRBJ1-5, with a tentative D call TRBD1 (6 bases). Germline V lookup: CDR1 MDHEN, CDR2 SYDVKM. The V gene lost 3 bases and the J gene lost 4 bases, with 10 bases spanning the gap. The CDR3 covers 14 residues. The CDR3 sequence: CASSLRGRNQPQHF. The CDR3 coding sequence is TGTGCCAGCAGTTTGAGGGGGAGAAATCAGCCCCAGCATTTT.

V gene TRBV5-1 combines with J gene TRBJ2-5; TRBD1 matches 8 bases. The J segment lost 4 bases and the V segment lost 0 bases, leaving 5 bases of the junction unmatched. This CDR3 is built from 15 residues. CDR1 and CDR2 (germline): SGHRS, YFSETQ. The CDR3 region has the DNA TGCGCCAGCAGCTTGGGGACAGGGACGGGAGAGACCCAGTACTTC. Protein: CASSLGTGTGETQYF.

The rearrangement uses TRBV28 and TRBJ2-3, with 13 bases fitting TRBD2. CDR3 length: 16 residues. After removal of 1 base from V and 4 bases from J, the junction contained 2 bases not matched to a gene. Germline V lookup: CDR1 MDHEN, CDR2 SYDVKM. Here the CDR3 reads CASSLYGTSGADTQYF. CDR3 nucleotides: TGTGCCAGCAGTTTATATGGGACTAGCGGGGCAGATACGCAGTATTTT.

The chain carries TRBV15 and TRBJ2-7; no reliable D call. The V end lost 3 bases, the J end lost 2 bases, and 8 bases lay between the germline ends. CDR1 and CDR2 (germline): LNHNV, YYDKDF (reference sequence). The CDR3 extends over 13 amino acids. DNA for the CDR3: TGTGCCACCAGCAGTACGGATGCCTACGAGCAGTACTTC. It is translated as CATSSTDAYEQYF.

The CDR3 loop reads CAWMASTDTQYF. The DNA for the CDR3 is TGTGCCTGGATGGCCAGCACAGATACGCAGTATTTT. V gene TRBV30 combines with J gene TRBJ2-3, with D hard to call. Germline V gene lookup returns CDR1 GTSNPN and CDR2 SVGIG (reference sequence). Trimming left V 4 bases short and J 0 bases short, with 5 bases between. The CDR3 length is 12 residues.

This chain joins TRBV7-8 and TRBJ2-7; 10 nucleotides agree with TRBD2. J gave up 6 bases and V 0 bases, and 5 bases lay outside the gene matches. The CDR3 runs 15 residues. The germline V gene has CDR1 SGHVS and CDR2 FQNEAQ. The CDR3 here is CASSLATAGGREQYF. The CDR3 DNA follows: TGTGCCAGCAGCTTAGCGACAGCGGGAGGGCGCGAGCAGTACTTC.

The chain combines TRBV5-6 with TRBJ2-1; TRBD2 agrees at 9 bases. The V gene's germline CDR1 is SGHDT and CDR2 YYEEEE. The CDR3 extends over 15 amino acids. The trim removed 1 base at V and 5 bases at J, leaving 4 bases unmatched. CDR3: CASSLLTSGHNEQFF. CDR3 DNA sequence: TGTGCCAGCAGCTTGTTAACTAGCGGGCACAATGAGCAGTTCTTC. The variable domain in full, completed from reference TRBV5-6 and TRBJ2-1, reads DAGVTQSPTHLIKTRGQQVTLRCSPKSGHDTVSWYQQALGQGPQFIFQYYEEEERQRGNFPDRFSGHQFPNYSSELNVNALLLGDSALYLCASSLLTSGHNEQFFGPGTRLTVL.

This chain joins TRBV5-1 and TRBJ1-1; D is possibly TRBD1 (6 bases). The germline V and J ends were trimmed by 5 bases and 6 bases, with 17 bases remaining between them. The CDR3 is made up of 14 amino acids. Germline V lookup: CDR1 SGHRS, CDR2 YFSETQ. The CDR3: CASRPGTPVPEAFF. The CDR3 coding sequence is TGCGCCAGCAGACCCGGGACACCCGTACCTGAAGCTTTCTTT.

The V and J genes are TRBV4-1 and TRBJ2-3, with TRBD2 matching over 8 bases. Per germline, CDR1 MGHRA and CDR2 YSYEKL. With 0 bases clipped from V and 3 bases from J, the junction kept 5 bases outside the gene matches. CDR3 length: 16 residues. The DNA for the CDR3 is TGCGCCAGCAGCCAAGAATCCAGCGGGAGAACAGATACGCAGTATTTT. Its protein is CASSQESSGRTDTQYF.

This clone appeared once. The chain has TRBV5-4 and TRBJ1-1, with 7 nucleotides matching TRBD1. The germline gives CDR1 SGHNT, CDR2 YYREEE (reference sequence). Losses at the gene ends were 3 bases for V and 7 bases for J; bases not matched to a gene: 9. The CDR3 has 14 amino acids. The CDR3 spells CASSSRGTVGEAFF. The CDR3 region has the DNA TGTGCCAGCAGCTCGCGGGGGACAGTCGGTGAAGCTTTCTTT. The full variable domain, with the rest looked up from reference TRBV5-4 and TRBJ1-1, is ETGVTQSPTHLIKTRGQQVTLRCSSQSGHNTVSWYQQALGQGPQFIFQYYREEENGRGNFPPRFSGLQFPNYSSELNVNALELDDSALYLCASSSRGTVGEAFFGQGTRLTVV.

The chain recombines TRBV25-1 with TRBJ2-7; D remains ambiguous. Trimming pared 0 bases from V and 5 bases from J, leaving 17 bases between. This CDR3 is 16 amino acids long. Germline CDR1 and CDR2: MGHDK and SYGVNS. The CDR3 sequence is CASSEYGRGRGDEQYF. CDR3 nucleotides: TGTGCCAGCAGTGAATATGGGCGTGGACGAGGCGACGAGCAGTACTTC.

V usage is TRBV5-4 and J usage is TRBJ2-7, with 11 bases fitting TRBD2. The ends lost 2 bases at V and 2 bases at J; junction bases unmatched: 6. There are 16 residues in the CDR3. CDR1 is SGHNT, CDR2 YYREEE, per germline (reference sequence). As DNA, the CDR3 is TGTGCCAGCAGCTTTGGTTGGGGACTAGCGGCCTACGAGCAGTACTTC. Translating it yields CASSFGWGLAAYEQYF.

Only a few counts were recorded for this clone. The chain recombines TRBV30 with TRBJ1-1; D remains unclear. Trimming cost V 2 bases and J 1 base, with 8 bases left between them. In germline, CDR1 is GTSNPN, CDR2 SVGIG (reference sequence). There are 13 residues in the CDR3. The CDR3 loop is CAWSPRRNTEAFF. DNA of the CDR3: TGTGCCTGGAGTCCACGTAGGAACACTGAAGCTTTCTTT.

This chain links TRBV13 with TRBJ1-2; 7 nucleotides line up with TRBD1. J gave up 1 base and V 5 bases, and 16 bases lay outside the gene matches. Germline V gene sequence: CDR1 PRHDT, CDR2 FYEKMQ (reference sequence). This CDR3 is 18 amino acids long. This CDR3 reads CASSTRRDQGVVNYGYTF. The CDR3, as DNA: TGTGCCAGCAGCACCAGAAGAGACCAGGGGGTAGTTAACTATGGCTACACCTTC.

The CDR3 bases are TGTGCCAGCAGTGCCGGGCCATCGAGGGATGAGCAGTTCTTC. Its translation is CASSAGPSRDEQFF. V usage is TRBV9 and J usage is TRBJ2-1; weak D call: TRBD2 (5 bases). The CDR3 extends over 14 amino acids. Trimming pared 5 bases from V and 8 bases from J, leaving 17 bases between. The germline CDR1 and CDR2 sequences are SGDLS and YYNGEE. Based on the CDR3 plus reference TRBV9 and TRBJ2-1, the full variable domain is DSGVTQTPKHLITATGQRVTLRCSPRSGDLSVYWYQQSLDQGLQFLIQYYNGEERAKGNILERFSAQQFPDLHSELNLSSLELGDSALYFCASSAGPSRDEQFFGPGTRLTVL.

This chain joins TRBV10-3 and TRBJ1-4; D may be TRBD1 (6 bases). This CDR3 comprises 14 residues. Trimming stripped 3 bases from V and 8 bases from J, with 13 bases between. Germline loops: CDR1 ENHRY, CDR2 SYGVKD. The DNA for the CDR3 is TGTGCCATCAGTGAAGGAACCCAGGGGGAAAAACTGTTTTTT. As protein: CAISEGTQGEKLFF.

The CDR3 sequence: CASSLAGLRGNEQFF. The CDR3 bases are TGTGCCAGCAGCCTAGCGGGACTGCGGGGCAATGAGCAGTTCTTC. The V call is TRBV28, the J call TRBJ2-1; 9 nucleotides match TRBD2. The CDR3 covers 15 residues. Germline V gene sequence: CDR1 MDHEN, CDR2 SYDVKM. The ends lost 6 bases at V and 6 bases at J; junction bases unmatched: 9. Full variable domain (remainder filled in from reference TRBV28 and TRBJ2-1): DVKVTQSSRYLVKRTGEKVFLECVQDMDHENMFWYRQDPGLGLRLIYFSYDVKMKEKGDIPEGYSVSREKKERFSLILESASTNQTSMYLCASSLAGLRGNEQFFGPGTRLTVL.

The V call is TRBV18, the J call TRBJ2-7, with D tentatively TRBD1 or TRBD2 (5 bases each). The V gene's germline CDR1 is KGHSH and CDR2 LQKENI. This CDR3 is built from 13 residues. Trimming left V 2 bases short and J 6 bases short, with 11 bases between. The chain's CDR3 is CASSPRDGSEQYF. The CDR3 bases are TGTGCCAGCTCACCAAGGGACGGCAGCGAGCAGTACTTC.